Presented here are 21 T cell receptor beta chains from one specimen sequenced in a study of beta chain features in type 1 diabetes. Their antigen targets remain unknown. Regarding the study as a whole: Within each of all four CD4+ subsets, Type 1 diabetes patients had TCRB CDR3s that were moderately but significantly shorter.

All of the isolated RNA was reverse transcribed, so expressed TCRB transcripts were sequenced. TCRdb keeps only in-frame clones here, not all; method: immunoSEQ multiplex PCR. The sample holds 25,000 to 30,000 clones; roughly three fifths are singletons and the top ten take around 1.6%. Sequenced material: Tregs from blood. The receptors stem from a woman aged 18-30 years with type 1 diabetes.

This chain uses TRBV7-3 with TRBJ2-3; a possible D gene is TRBD2 (7 bases). Germline V gene sequence: CDR1 SGHTA, CDR2 FQGTGA. The CDR3 length is 15 residues. Trimming shortened V by 3 bases and J by 4 bases, and 14 bases separated the two germline ends. In DNA, the CDR3 is TGTGCCAGCAGCTTGGGGAGGGGGACCGCAGATACGCAGTATTTT. Amino acids: CASSLGRGTADTQYF.

As to this clone: Relative to the germline gene, one junction end is altered; a read error may explain this. The CDR3 DNA sequence: TGTGCCAGCAGTGCGGCTAGCGGAATTCAAGAGACCCGGTACTTC. Its translation: CASSAASGIQETRYF. V is TRBV2 and J is TRBJ2-5, with 7 bases fitting TRBD2. The CDR3 consists of 15 residues. The V gene's germline CDR1 is SNHLY and CDR2 FYNNEI.

V is TRBV6-7 and J is TRBJ2-3; the match to TRBD2 covers 14 bases. TRBV6-7 is an ORF; its function is uncertain. This CDR3 region has 17 residues. The ends lost 0 bases at V and 5 bases at J; junction bases unmatched: 4. The CDR3 here is CASSYSGTSGRGDTQYF. For the CDR3, the DNA is TGTGCCAGCAGTTACTCTGGGACTAGCGGGAGAGGAGATACGCAGTATTTT.

The chain recombines TRBV2 with TRBJ1-5, with a possible D match to TRBD1 (5 bases). The CDR3 has 13 residues. Germline V gene lookup returns CDR1 SNHLY and CDR2 FYNNEI. The germline V and J ends were trimmed by 5 bases and 6 bases, with 11 bases remaining between them. The chain's CDR3 is CASSSDSSQPQHF. The DNA for the CDR3 is TGTGCCAGCAGTAGCGACAGTTCTCAGCCCCAGCATTTT.

The chain has TRBV5-1 and TRBJ2-7; TRBD2 matches at 13 bases. Germline assignment: CDR1 SGHRS and CDR2 YFSETQ. The J segment lost 3 bases and the V segment lost 2 bases, leaving 2 bases of the junction unmatched. The CDR3 loop spans 15 amino acids. The CDR3 sequence: CASSLLAGGNYEQYV. In DNA form, the CDR3 reads TGCGCCAGCAGCTTACTAGCGGGAGGGAACTACGAGCAGTACGTC.

The chain uses TRBV18 and TRBJ2-1; 7 bases line up with TRBD2. The CDR3 runs to 16 residues. J was trimmed by 5 bases and V by 6 bases; bases with no gene match: 13. Germline V gene data show CDR1 as KGHSH and CDR2 as LQKENI. CDR3 sequence: CASSPGGLGGNNEQFF. Written as DNA, the CDR3 is TGTGCCAGCTCTCCTGGAGGACTAGGAGGAAACAATGAGCAGTTCTTC.

This clone has more than one count but fewer than ten. This chain joins TRBV5-8 and TRBJ2-5, with TRBD2 matching 11 bases. Germline CDR1 is SGHTS and CDR2 is YDEGEE. The CDR3 runs 14 residues. V trimming: 5 bases; J trimming: 5 bases; junction bases outside the gene matches: 5. The CDR3 region is CASRASGRRETQYF. CDR3 coding DNA: TGTGCCAGCAGGGCTAGCGGGAGGAGGGAGACCCAGTACTTC.

The chain recombines TRBV2 with TRBJ2-1; 8 nucleotides match TRBD1. The CDR3 contains 14 residues. Trimming at V came to 7 bases and at J to 4 bases, leaving 6 bases not matched to a gene. The V gene's germline CDR1 is SNHLY and CDR2 FYNNEI. CDR3 sequence: CASTTGARYNEQFF. The CDR3 coding sequence is TGTGCCAGCACGACAGGGGCTCGGTACAATGAGCAGTTCTTC. Full variable domain (missing parts from reference TRBV2 and TRBJ2-1): EPEVTQTPSHQVTQMGQEVILRCVPISNHLYFYWYRQILGQKVEFLVSFYNNEISEKSEIFDDQFSVERPDGSNFTLKIRSTKLEDSAMYFCASTTGARYNEQFFGPGTRLTVL.

The V gene is TRBV5-6, the J gene TRBJ2-5, with D uncertain. This CDR3 spans 14 amino acids. V gave up 2 bases and J gave up 2 bases, with 10 bases separating them. CDR1 is SGHDT and CDR2 is YYEEEE in the germline V gene. The CDR3 DNA sequence: TGTGCCAGCAGCTTAGTTGAGGTGCAAGAGACCCAGTACTTC. The encoded protein is CASSLVEVQETQYF. Full variable domain (outside the CDR3, taken from reference TRBV5-6 and TRBJ2-5): DAGVTQSPTHLIKTRGQQVTLRCSPKSGHDTVSWYQQALGQGPQFIFQYYEEEERQRGNFPDRFSGHQFPNYSSELNVNALLLGDSALYLCASSLVEVQETQYFGPGTRLLVL.

This chain connects TRBV10-2 to TRBJ2-3, with D unresolved. CDR3 length equals 16 residues. Germline V gene sequence: CDR1 WSHSY, CDR2 SAAADI. Trimming stripped 0 bases from V and 1 base from J, with 11 bases between. The CDR3 here is CASSESAGPGTDTQYF. The CDR3 bases are TGCGCCAGCAGTGAGTCTGCAGGTCCTGGCACAGATACGCAGTATTTT.

J is TRBJ2-1 and V is TRBV5-6, with 9 nucleotides matching TRBD1. CDR3 length: 14 amino acids. The V gene end was trimmed by 2 bases and the J gene end by 6 bases; junction bases not matched to a gene: 3. Per the germline V gene, CDR1 is SGHDT and CDR2 is YYEEEE. DNA for the CDR3: TGTGCCAGCAGCTTCGGGACAGGGCTCAATGAGCAGTTCTTC. It is translated as CASSFGTGLNEQFF.

J is TRBJ2-1 and V is TRBV4-3; 12 nucleotides match TRBD2. From germline, CDR1 is LGHNA and CDR2 YSLEER. The junction had 10 bases not matched to a gene; V was cut back by 3 bases and J by 7 bases. CDR3 size: 17 residues. DNA for the CDR3: TGCGCCAGCAGCCAGGACCTACTAGCGGGAGGTGATAATGAGCAGTTCTTC. This encodes CASSQDLLAGGDNEQFF.

This clone was recorded only once. The chain joins TRBV11-2 to TRBJ2-7; TRBD1 aligns across 10 bases. V dropped 5 bases and J dropped 1; count of bases not matched to a gene: 17. The CDR3 runs 19 residues. Germline assignment: CDR1 SGHAT and CDR2 FQNNGV. In DNA, the CDR3 is TGTGCCAGCAGCAGCTTGAATTGGGGACAGGGGTCGGCGTCCTACGAGCAGTACTTC. It encodes CASSSLNWGQGSASYEQYF.

This clone was seen only a few times. The chain joins TRBV6-6 to TRBJ2-5; 7 positions match TRBD1. Unmatched junction bases numbered 8, after V lost 5 bases and J lost 5 bases. Germline V gives CDR1 MNHNY, CDR2 SVGAGI (reference sequence). This CDR3 has 14 amino acids. The DNA for the CDR3 is TGTGCCAGCAGTCTAACGACAGGGTATGAGACCCAGTACTTC. It translates to CASSLTTGYETQYF.

The chain combines TRBV5-4 with TRBJ2-5; TRBD1 aligns across 10 bases. The germline CDR1 and CDR2 sequences are SGHNT and YYREEE (reference sequence). The CDR3 is made up of 16 amino acids. V shed 3 bases, J shed 1 base, and the junction held 6 bases outside the gene matches. This CDR3 is CASSSPGQGIQETQYF. DNA of the CDR3: TGTGCCAGCAGCTCTCCGGGACAGGGGATCCAAGAGACCCAGTACTTC. The complete variable domain, with remaining parts taken from reference TRBV5-4 and TRBJ2-5, reads ETGVTQSPTHLIKTRGQQVTLRCSSQSGHNTVSWYQQALGQGPQFIFQYYREEENGRGNFPPRFSGLQFPNYSSELNVNALELDDSALYLCASSSPGQGIQETQYFGPGTRLLVL.

The chain recombines TRBV11-3 with TRBJ2-2, with TRBD2 identical over 7 bases. Germline lookup yields CDR1 SGHNT and CDR2 YENEEA. Trimming at V came to 3 bases and at J to 6 bases, leaving 4 bases not matched to a gene. The CDR3 spans 14 residues. CDR3 residues: CASSFSAGAGELFF. Here the CDR3 DNA reads TGTGCCAGCAGCTTTTCCGCGGGAGCCGGGGAGCTGTTTTTT.

This clone has just a few counts. The CDR3 loop is CASRRTGVVNQPQHF. CDR3 nucleotides: TGTGCCAGCAGAAGGACAGGGGTCGTCAATCAGCCCCAGCATTTT. The chain couples TRBV27 to TRBJ1-5; 9 nucleotides align to TRBD1. V lost 6 bases and J lost 3; bases outside the gene matches: 6. In germline, CDR1 is MNHEY, CDR2 SMNVEV (reference sequence). This CDR3 comprises 15 residues.

The DNA of the CDR3 is TGCGCCAGCAGCTCTACAGGCGGGACTGGGGCCAACGTCCTGACTTTC. Residues: CASSSTGGTGANVLTF. The rearrangement links TRBV10-2 to TRBJ2-6; D is possibly TRBD2 (6 bases). CDR1 and CDR2 from the germline V gene are WSHSY and SAAADI. This CDR3 comprises 16 residues. The V end lost 6 bases, the J end lost 2 bases, and 14 bases lay between the germline ends.

The chain links TRBV4-1 to TRBJ2-7, with D possibly TRBD1 on 6 matching bases. Trimming cost V 0 bases and J 2 bases, with 20 bases left between them. Germline V gene data show CDR1 as MGHRA and CDR2 as YSYEKL. The CDR3 is 18 amino acids. The CDR3 protein is CASSQDLSGTQLPYEQYF. CDR3 DNA sequence: TGCGCCAGCAGCCAAGACTTGTCCGGGACACAGTTACCCTACGAGCAGTACTTC.

The chain combines TRBV28 with TRBJ2-2; 7 bases line up with TRBD2. CDR1 is MDHEN and CDR2 is SYDVKM in the germline V gene. V lost 3 bases, J lost 5 bases, and 6 bases stayed unmatched. This CDR3 spans 15 amino acids. The CDR3 protein is CASSLLGGRTGELFF. CDR3 sequence (DNA): TGTGCCAGCAGTTTGCTGGGCGGGAGAACCGGGGAGCTGTTTTTT.

The rearrangement joins TRBV5-1 to TRBJ1-1; perhaps TRBD1 as D (5 bases). Trimming shortened V by 0 bases and J by 3 bases, and 6 bases separated the two germline ends. Germline loops: CDR1 SGHRS, CDR2 YFSETQ. The CDR3 is 13 amino acids. The CDR3 bases are TGCGCCAGCAGCTTGGGGGGGGACACTGAAGCTTTCTTT. It is translated as CASSLGGDTEAFF.